These 18 T cell receptor beta chains were all obtained from the same sample, sequenced in a study of spatial heterogeneity in lung cancer. Findings and limits, study-wide: For expanded intratumoral alpha and beta TCRs, counts tracked tumor mutation counts.

The sample's time point: sample taken at primary tumor resection. From the 5' RACE reads, TCRdb called clonotypes with MiXCR, one entry per CDR3 protein. The sample records roughly 12,000 distinct CDR3 sequences, around 6.1% being singletons. What these receptors recognize is not known. The sample was lung tumor tissue, taken at surgery. The receptors derive from a female donor with early-stage non-small cell lung cancer.

This clonotype ranks as medium-sized (0.01 to 0.1%). The gene calls are TRBV6-5 and TRBJ2-1; 8 bases match TRBD1. Germline trimming cut 4 bases from V and 6 bases from J; bases unmatched to any gene: 8. Germline loops: CDR1 MNHEY, CDR2 SVGAGI. This CDR3 region has 15 residues. The CDR3 DNA reads as TGTGCCAGCAGTTTAGACAGGGGAGAGGTCAATGAGCAGTTCTTC. It specifies CASSLDRGEVNEQFF.

In its sample, this clonotype was seen many times. Germline is not matched at one junction end, which may reflect a read error. The chain carries TRBV15 and TRBJ2-2, with D possibly TRBD1 on 6 matching bases. Germline V gene lookup returns CDR1 LNHNV and CDR2 YYDKDF (reference sequence). This CDR3 has 15 residues. The CDR3 DNA reads as TGTGCCACCAAACAGGGTTGGTCGAATACCGGGGAGCTGTTTTTT. This sequence encodes CATKQGWSNTGELFF.

At least ten counts were recorded for this clonotype. This chain uses TRBV12-3 or TRBV12-4 with TRBJ1-5, with D possibly being TRBD1 (5 bases). V was clipped by 7 bases and J by 6 bases, with 10 bases between them. The CDR3 sequence is 12 residues long. The CDR3, as DNA: TGTGCCAGCACCATCAGGGCTCAGCCCCAGCATTTT. Its protein is CASTIRAQPQHF.

This clonotype was detected ten times or more. V usage is TRBV19 and J usage is TRBJ2-7; perhaps TRBD1 as D (6 bases). V lost 8 bases to trimming and J lost 6 bases, with 14 bases between them. CDR1 is LNHDA, CDR2 SQIVND, per germline (reference sequence). CDR3 size: 12 residues. This chain's CDR3 is CASGKRGGEQYF. CDR3 DNA sequence: TGTGCCAGTGGCAAAAGAGGGGGCGAGCAGTACTTC. The full variable domain, with the rest looked up from reference TRBV19 and TRBJ2-7, is DGGITQSPKYLFRKEGQNVTLSCEQNLNHDAMYWYRQDPGQGLRLIYYSQIVNDFQKGDIAEGYSVSREKKESFPLTVTSAQKNPTAFYLCASGKRGGEQYFGPGTRLTVT.

This clonotype was detected many times. The V and J genes are TRBV14 and TRBJ2-2; D may correspond to TRBD1 or TRBD2 (5 bases each). V lost 3 bases and J lost 0, with 11 bases in between. The CDR3 runs 16 residues. The V gene's germline CDR1 is SGHDN and CDR2 FVKESK. The CDR3 spells CASSQEATANTGELFF. CDR3 coding DNA: TGTGCCAGCAGCCAGGAGGCGACAGCGAACACCGGGGAGCTGTTTTTT.

The chain joins TRBV4-2 to TRBJ2-1; 9 positions agree with TRBD2. The CDR3 has 20 residues. J lost 2 bases, V lost 4 bases, and 18 bases had no gene match. Per the germline V gene, CDR1 is LGHNA and CDR2 is YNFKEQ. CDR3 in amino acids: CASSLRLASGITKTYNEQFF. Written as DNA, the CDR3 is TGTGCCAGCAGCCTACGACTGGCTAGCGGGATAACAAAAACCTACAATGAGCAGTTCTTC.

This clonotype is termed medium-sized. A junction boundary mismatches the germline segment, possibly from a read error. This rearrangement joins TRBV24-1 to TRBJ2-2, with D perhaps matching TRBD2 (5 bases). Per the germline V gene, CDR1 is KGHDR and CDR2 is SFDVKD. The CDR3 has 15 residues. The CDR3 sequence: CATSDSRSEAGELFF. In DNA, the CDR3 is TGTGCCACCAGTGATTCCCGATCGGAGGCCGGGGAGCTGTTCTTT.

This clonotype is medium-sized within its sample. The rearrangement uses TRBV4-3 and TRBJ1-4, with 7 nucleotides matching TRBD1. V was clipped by 1 base and J by 7 bases; unmatched bases: 6. This CDR3 spans 15 amino acids. CDR1 and CDR2 from the germline V gene are LGHNA and YSLEER. CDR3 loop: CASSQVGGDGEKLFF. Written as DNA, the CDR3 is TGCGCCAGCAGCCAAGTAGGGGGCGACGGTGAAAAACTGTTTTTT.

This clonotype came up many times. The chain carries TRBV3-1 and TRBJ2-7; TRBD2 matches 11 bases. J lost 4 bases, V lost 0 bases, and 5 bases had no gene match. This CDR3 spans 16 amino acids. Germline V gene lookup returns CDR1 LGHDT and CDR2 YNNKEL (reference sequence). The CDR3 is CASSQDVASGRYEQYF. CDR3 coding DNA: TGTGCCAGCAGCCAAGATGTCGCTAGCGGGAGGTACGAGCAGTACTTC.

This clonotype was seen repeatedly, ten times or more. The junction and the germline gene differ at one end; a read error may be behind it. V is TRBV7-8 and J is TRBJ1-1, with no clear D. CDR1 and CDR2 from the germline V gene are SGHVS and FQNEAQ. The CDR3 consists of 15 residues. The CDR3 region is CVSSPTQTTSAEAFF. The CDR3, as DNA: TGTGTCAGCAGCCCCACCCAGACAACCTCGGCTGAAGCTTTCTTT.

There are many counts of this clonotype. The genes are TRBV28 and TRBJ2-6; no reliable D call. Between the trimmed V and J ends, which lost 4 bases and 0 bases, there was a span of 10 bases. The CDR3 sequence is 16 residues long. Germline V gives CDR1 MDHEN, CDR2 SYDVKM. This CDR3 is CASSWVRSSGANVLTF. CDR3 sequence (DNA): TGTGCCAGCAGTTGGGTGCGGAGCTCTGGGGCCAACGTCCTGACTTTC.

This clonotype was recorded at least ten times. The CDR3 nucleotides are TGCAGTGCGGGGACAGGGGCAAACTATGGCTACACCTTC. This gives the protein CSAGTGANYGYTF. This sequence joins TRBV20-1 and TRBJ1-2; 10 nucleotides align to TRBD1. CDR3 length: 13 residues. The germline V gene encodes CDR1 DFQATT and CDR2 SNEGSKA (reference sequence). The V gene end was trimmed by 6 bases and the J gene end by 2 bases; junction bases not matched to a gene: 3.

This clonotype occurred many times. This chain connects TRBV5-4 to TRBJ2-3; D ambiguous. Trimming left V 4 bases short and J 2 bases short, with 17 bases between. CDR3 length: 16 residues. CDR1 SGHNT and CDR2 YYREEE come from the germline V gene (reference sequence). Here the CDR3 reads CASSQNAGVATDTQYF. The DNA of the CDR3 is TGTGCCAGCAGCCAGAACGCAGGCGTAGCCACAGATACGCAGTATTTT.

This clonotype was picked up many times. This rearrangement joins TRBV18 to TRBJ2-1; TRBD2 matches at 8 bases. V shed 2 bases, J shed 5 bases, and the junction held 2 bases outside the gene matches. Germline V gene lookup returns CDR1 KGHSH and CDR2 LQKENI. The length of the CDR3 is 14 residues. CDR3 protein: CASSPTSGNNEQFF. CDR3 in DNA: TGTGCCAGCTCACCAACTAGCGGAAACAATGAGCAGTTCTTC.

In this sample, this clonotype is medium-sized. The rearrangement uses TRBV11-2 and TRBJ2-1, with 10 bases fitting TRBD2. The CDR3 totals 15 residues. The V segment lost 1 base and the J segment 5 bases; nucleotides outside the gene matches: 2. CDR1 is SGHAT and CDR2 is FQNNGV in the germline V gene. The CDR3 loop reads CASSLVSGRHNEQFF. The DNA of the CDR3 is TGTGCCAGCAGCTTAGTTAGCGGGAGGCACAATGAGCAGTTCTTC.

The table lists this clonotype with many counts. The V gene is TRBV10-3, the J gene TRBJ2-7, with D possibly being TRBD1 (6 bases). The CDR3 totals 15 residues. V shed 8 bases and J shed 0 bases, with 17 bases lying between them. Germline assignment: CDR1 ENHRY and CDR2 SYGVKD. As DNA, the CDR3 is TGTGCCATCGGGTCCAGGGGCCGGAGCTCCTACGAGCAGTACTTC. Translated, it gives CAIGSRGRSSYEQYF.

Many counts were recorded for this clonotype. Written as DNA, the CDR3 is TGCAGTGCTAGACCCCCCGGGACTAGCGGGAGTAAACTTTACAATGAGCAGTTCTTC. The encoded protein is CSARPPGTSGSKLYNEQFF. V gene TRBV20-1 combines with J gene TRBJ2-1; 14 positions agree with TRBD2. With V trimmed by 2 bases and J by 4 bases, 13 bases remained unmatched. CDR3 length: 19 amino acids. The germline V gene has CDR1 DFQATT and CDR2 SNEGSKA (reference sequence).

This clonotype qualifies as medium-sized. The chain uses TRBV6-6 and TRBJ2-1; D unclear. Trimming shortened V by 3 bases and J by 5 bases, and 20 bases separated the two germline ends. Germline CDR1 MNHNY, CDR2 SVGAGI (reference sequence). The CDR3 contains 17 residues. CDR3 coding DNA: TGTGCCAGCAGTTATAGCCGCGGTGCCCGAGGACACAATGAGCAGTTCTTC. Amino acid sequence: CASSYSRGARGHNEQFF.